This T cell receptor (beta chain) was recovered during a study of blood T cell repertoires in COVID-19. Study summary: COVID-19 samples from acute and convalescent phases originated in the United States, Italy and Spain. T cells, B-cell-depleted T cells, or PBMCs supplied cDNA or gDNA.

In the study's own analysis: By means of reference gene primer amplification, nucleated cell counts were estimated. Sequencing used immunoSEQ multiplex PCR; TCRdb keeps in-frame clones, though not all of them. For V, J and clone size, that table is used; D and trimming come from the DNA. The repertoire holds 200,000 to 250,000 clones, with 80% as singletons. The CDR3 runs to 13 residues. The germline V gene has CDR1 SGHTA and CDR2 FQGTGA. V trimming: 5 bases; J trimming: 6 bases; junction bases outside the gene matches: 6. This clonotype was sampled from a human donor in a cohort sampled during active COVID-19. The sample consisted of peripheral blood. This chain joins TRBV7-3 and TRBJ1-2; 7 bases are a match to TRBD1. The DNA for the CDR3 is TGTGCCAGCAGCCCCGGGACAGCGGATGGCTACACCTTC. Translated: CASSPGTADGYTF.